This T cell receptor beta chain is from a study of CD8 T cells in ankylosing spondylitis. The V end was cut by 0 bases, the J end by 6 bases, with 15 bases between. This CDR3 comprises 15 residues. CDR1 KGHSH and CDR2 LQKENI come from the germline V gene. In making TCR beta libraries, quantitative 5'-RACE with molecular barcodes was used. TCRdb used MiXCR to reprocess the 5' RACE reads, holding one entry per CDR3 protein. The sample has 250,000 or so distinct CDR3 sequences, approximately 20% seen once. Study outcomes and limitations: It was reported that disease-linked clones were significantly enriched in matched ankylosing spondylitis synovial fluid. Seven to nine highly homologous variants formed a TCR beta motif that appeared characteristic of ankylosing spondylitis blood.

This clonotype was seen more than once but under ten times. What it binds is not known. The chain is built from TRBV18 and TRBJ2-7; D gene uncertain. This clonotype was sampled from a male donor with ankylosing spondylitis or in good health (not recorded which). Source material: blood, either unsorted or a sorted T cell fraction (not recorded which). The CDR3, as DNA: TGTGCCAGCTCACCACCGGACCGACCCCCCGGCGAGCAGTACTTC. It translates to CASSPPDRPPGEQYF. Drawing the rest from reference TRBV18 and TRBJ2-7, the complete variable domain is NAGVMQNPRHLVRRRGQEARLRCSPMKGHSHVYWYRQLPEEGLKFMVYLQKENIIDESGMPKERFSAEFPKEGPSILRIQQVVRGDSAAYFCASSPPDRPPGEQYFGPGTRLTVT.